Listed here are 14 T cell receptor beta chains from one sample, sequenced in a study of human T cells and chemical hapten exposure. This sample's time point: patch test 1, 2 weeks after DPC sensitization. Stated treatment: therapeutic diphenylcyclopropenone sensitization with weekly scalp DPC. TCRdb itself ran the RACE reads through MiXCR, one entry per CDR3 protein. The repertoire holds tens of thousands of distinct CDR3 sequences, approximately 9.1% seen once, with 4.5% in the top ten. The sample consisted of whole blood, taken in connection with sensitization to the hapten diphenylcyclopropenone (DPC). The receptors were sampled from a woman in her forties or fifties with alopecia areata. Some clones in this sample may be carry-over from other donors' samples.

This clonotype occurred many times. The V call is TRBV5-1, the J call TRBJ2-5; D is perhaps TRBD2 (6 bases). The germline V gene encodes CDR1 SGHRS and CDR2 YFSETQ. The CDR3 spans 16 residues. Deletions cut 0 bases from V and 7 bases from J, with 19 bases between. Here the CDR3 DNA reads TGCGCCAGCAGCTTGGAGGGGCTAGCGCGAGGAGGGACCCAGTACTTC. Its protein product is CASSLEGLARGGTQYF. Complete variable domain (other parts from reference TRBV5-1 and TRBJ2-5): KAGVTQTPRYLIKTRGQQVTLSCSPISGHRSVSWYQQTPGQGLQFLFEYFSETQRNKGNFPGRFSGRQFSNSRSEMNVSTLELGDSALYLCASSLEGLARGGTQYFGPGTRLLVL.

This clonotype was counted a few times. V usage is TRBV2 and J usage is TRBJ2-7; TRBD2 aligns across 9 bases. V gave up 8 bases and J gave up 2 bases; unmatched junction bases: 1. This CDR3 comprises 12 residues. From germline, CDR1 is SNHLY and CDR2 FYNNEI. The CDR3 region has the DNA TGTGCCAGCCTAGCGGGGACCTACGAGCAGTACTTC. Translated, it gives CASLAGTYEQYF.

The V gene is TRBV28, the J gene TRBJ2-2, with 8 bases lining up with TRBD1. Germline values: CDR1 MDHEN, CDR2 SYDVKM. The CDR3 runs to 16 residues. J lost 1 base, V lost 6 bases, and 7 bases had no gene match. The CDR3 nucleotides are TGTGCCAGCAGGGCGCCAGGGGGCGGGAACACCGGGGAGCTGTTTTTT. Translating gives CASRAPGGGNTGELFF.

This chain connects TRBV7-9 to TRBJ1-4, with 7 positions matching TRBD1. CDR3 size: 14 residues. Per the germline V gene, CDR1 is SEHNR and CDR2 is FQNEAQ (reference sequence). J gave up 3 bases and V 5 bases, and 3 bases lay outside the gene matches. The CDR3 DNA is TGTGCCAGCAGCCCTACAGGGGCTAATGAAAAACTGTTTTTT. As protein: CASSPTGANEKLFF. Looking up the rest from reference TRBV7-9 and TRBJ1-4 gives the full variable domain: DTGVSQNPRHKITKRGQNVTFRCDPISEHNRLYWYRQTLGQGPEFLTYFQNEAQLEKSRLLSDRFSAERPKGSFSTLEIQRTEQGDSAMYLCASSPTGANEKLFFGSGTQLSVL.

The sample holds a few counts of this clonotype. The chain is built from TRBV11-2 and TRBJ1-2; TRBD1 agrees at 9 bases. The CDR3 consists of 15 residues. After removal of 2 bases from V and 8 bases from J, the junction contained 9 bases not matched to a gene. Per germline, CDR1 SGHAT and CDR2 FQNNGV. CDR3 nucleotide sequence: TGTGCCAGCAGCTTATCCGCTGGACAGGGGCAAGGCTACACCTTC. It translates to CASSLSAGQGQGYTF.

This clonotype showed up many times. The rearrangement uses TRBV2 and TRBJ2-1; D not certain. The V gene lost 7 bases and the J gene lost 0 bases, with 1 base spanning the gap. The CDR3 spans 11 residues. CDR1 is SNHLY, CDR2 FYNNEI, per germline. DNA of the CDR3: TGTGCCAGCAACTCCTACAATGAGCAGTTCTTC. Amino acid sequence: CASNSYNEQFF.

This chain joins TRBV2 and TRBJ2-1, with 7 bases fitting TRBD2. The CDR3 is 13 residues long. Trimming took 4 bases from V and 9 from J; bases not matched to a gene: 6. Looked up from germline, CDR1 is SNHLY and CDR2 is FYNNEI. The CDR3 protein is CASSVSPSGEQFF. CDR3 bases: TGTGCCAGCAGTGTGTCACCTAGCGGTGAGCAGTTCTTC.

This clonotype was recorded many times. The V call is TRBV12-3 or TRBV12-4, the J call TRBJ1-2; TRBD1 is a possible D gene (5 bases). V was trimmed by 7 bases and J by 3 bases, leaving 18 bases between them. This CDR3 has 15 amino acids. CDR3 nucleotide sequence: TGTGCCAGCACCCCACGCGGCAGGGCCCACTATGGCTACACCTTC. It specifies CASTPRGRAHYGYTF.

This clonotype was detected ten times or more. This sequence joins TRBV19 and TRBJ2-7; 8 bases match TRBD2. CDR1 and CDR2 from the germline V gene are LNHDA and SQIVND (reference sequence). V shed 8 bases, J shed 7 bases, and the junction held 13 bases outside the gene matches. This CDR3 region has 14 residues. CDR3 sequence reads: CASRLAGPRGEQYF. The CDR3 DNA follows: TGTGCCAGTCGTTTAGCGGGACCGCGAGGGGAGCAGTACTTC.

By proportion, this clonotype is medium-sized. The rearrangement joins TRBV20-1 to TRBJ2-3, with TRBD1 identical over 8 bases. With 2 bases clipped from V and 5 bases from J, the junction kept 6 bases outside the gene matches. The CDR3 has 14 residues. Germline V gives CDR1 DFQATT, CDR2 SNEGSKA (reference sequence). The CDR3 nucleotides read TGCAGTGCTAGAATAGCAGGGGGCGTAGATACGCAGTATTTT. Protein: CSARIAGGVDTQYF.

This clonotype was picked up many times. This sequence joins TRBV30 and TRBJ2-1; 8 bases agree with TRBD2. CDR3 length: 14 residues. The germline V gene encodes CDR1 GTSNPN and CDR2 SVGIG (reference sequence). Trimming cost V 2 bases and J 2 bases; bases outside gene matches: 2. CDR3 DNA: TGTGCCTGGAGTCGGGGGGGGACCTACAATGAGCAGTTCTTC. This codes for CAWSRGGTYNEQFF.

This clonotype has ten or more counts. This sequence joins TRBV7-8 and TRBJ2-5; no reliable D call. Germline V gene data show CDR1 as SGHVS and CDR2 as FQNEAQ. The CDR3 is 12 residues long. Between the trimmed V and J ends, which lost 5 bases and 2 bases, there was a span of 6 bases. Here the CDR3 DNA reads TGTGCCAGCAGCCGAGTACAAGAGACCCAGTACTTC. Translating it yields CASSRVQETQYF.

V gene TRBV2 combines with J gene TRBJ2-1; 12 bases are shared with TRBD2. The germline V gene has CDR1 SNHLY and CDR2 FYNNEI. Losses at the gene ends were 8 bases for V and 7 bases for J; bases not matched to a gene: 6. The CDR3 spans 14 residues. CDR3 coding DNA: TGTGCCAGCCAAAGGACTAGCGGGATTAATGAGCAGTTCTTC. Protein: CASQRTSGINEQFF.

This clonotype was seen at least ten times. V usage is TRBV19 and J usage is TRBJ2-7; TRBD2 might be the D (6 bases). V lost 4 bases to trimming and J lost 4 bases, with 17 bases between them. The CDR3 loop spans 15 amino acids. Germline CDR1 and CDR2: LNHDA and SQIVND (reference sequence). CDR3 DNA sequence: TGTGCCAGTAGTAACGCCGGGACTCTTTTATACGAGCAGTACTTC. It encodes CASSNAGTLLYEQYF.